The clone carrying this T cell receptor (beta chain) came up a few times. What it binds is unknown. The data stem from a study of Graves' ophthalmopathy and Graves' hyperthyroidism. For the study at large: Peripheral blood (taken before any treatment) was collected at initial diagnosis.

The CDR3 runs to 14 residues. V lost 0 bases, J lost 10 bases, and 10 bases lay in between. Per germline, CDR1 MGHRA and CDR2 YSYEKL. The authors amplified TCR beta CDR3 regions, and they did so from RNA transcripts for repertoire sequencing. The authors performed first-round RT-PCR with HTBI primers and then a second-round multiplex PCR. TCRdb analysed the multiplex PCR reads with MiXCR anew, one entry per CDR3 protein. Of about 620,000 distinct CDR3 sequences in the sample, 22% were seen once. Exclusion criteria comprised other autoimmune diseases, uncontrolled infections, pregnancy or lactation in patients. Someone took the PBMCs out of 10 ml of fresh peripheral blood. Notes on the study in general: Both a 70.59% sensitivity and an approximately 77% specificity characterized the model's predictions of ophthalmopathy progression.

This sequence joins TRBV4-1 and TRBJ1-6; D not resolved. Sequencing used peripheral blood. This clonotype was obtained from a young woman with stable Graves' hyperthyroidism. Some clones in this sample may be carry-over from other donors' samples. DNA for the CDR3: TGCGCCAGCAGCCAAGATCCCGCCGGCTCACCCCTCCACTTT. Protein sequence: CASSQDPAGSPLHF.